This T cell receptor beta chain was documented in a study of T cell responses to AZD1222 COVID-19 vaccine. Study-level results: The study identified only 6 or 7 AZD1222 recipients as seropositive at baseline. Vaccine-associated CD4 TCRs ranged over spike, dominating at 160-218 and 743-854.

Here immunoSEQ multiplex PCR was the method, and the copy in TCRdb shows in-frame clones only, minus some. The sample holds about 96,000 clones, approximately 87% seen once. The CDR3 has 15 residues. Looked up from germline, CDR1 is MDHEN and CDR2 is SYDVKM. Trimming left V 4 bases short and J 1 base short, with 13 bases between. Concerning this clone itself: Its antigen is not identified.

Sequenced here: peripheral blood, sampled on day 0 of AZD1222 vaccination. The TCR comes from an adult in good health. The chain links TRBV28 to TRBJ1-1, with D tentatively TRBD1 (5 bases). For the CDR3, the DNA is TGTGCCAGCAGTTCACCGGGACGGGGGAACACTGAAGCTTTCTTT. Its translation is CASSSPGRGNTEAFF.